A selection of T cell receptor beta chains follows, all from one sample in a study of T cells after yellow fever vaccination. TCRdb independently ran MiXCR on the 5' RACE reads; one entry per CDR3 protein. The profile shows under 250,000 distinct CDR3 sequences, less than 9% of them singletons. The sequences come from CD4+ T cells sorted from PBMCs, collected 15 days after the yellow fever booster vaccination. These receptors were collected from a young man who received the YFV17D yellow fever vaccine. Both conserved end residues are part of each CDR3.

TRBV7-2 CASSLSTSGNIQYF
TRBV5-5 CASSFPSSDTQYF
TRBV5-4 CASSLGQRNTGELFF
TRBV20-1 CSAEGASGAYNEQFF
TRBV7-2 CASNLGMPGVTQYF
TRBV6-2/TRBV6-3 CASGQWMRPQHF
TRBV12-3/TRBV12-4 CASSPHIGGAYEQYF
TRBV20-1 CRVQGQAVSEAFF
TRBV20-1 CSASPWYEQYF
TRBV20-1 CSAHPDRGETQYF
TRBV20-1 CSAIGTSEQETQYF
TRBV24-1 CATSGTAGTNEQFF
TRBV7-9 CASSLGASSYEQYF
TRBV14 CASSHYYEQYF
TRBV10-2 CASGVEEETQYF
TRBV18 CASSPSTGDTGYTF
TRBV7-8 CASSLGGGSEQYF
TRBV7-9 CASSPGTGRTDTQYF
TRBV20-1 CSAKGGVEQYF
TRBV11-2 CASSFQGLGEQYF
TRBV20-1 CSARDSSGRAYEQYF
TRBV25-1 CASSGLGHGAVFF
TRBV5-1 CASSETGQSSTNEKLFF
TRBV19 CATSSELSYEQYF
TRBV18 CASSPSGDYGYTF
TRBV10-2 CASSEMRNTEAFF
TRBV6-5 CASSPGEVETQYF
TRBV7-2 CASSQPMGNEQFF
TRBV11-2 CASSLDLRTGSTDTQYF
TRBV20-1 CSARPSGRGSEQFF
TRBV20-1 CSASKGYEQFF
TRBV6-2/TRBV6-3 CASSRTGTGVRNEQFF
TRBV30 CAWRRGLPTDTQYF
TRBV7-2 CASSFRPSGELFF
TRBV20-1 CSARVQRDGNEQFF
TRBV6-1 CASSLGWGVLADTQYF